The 12 T cell receptor beta chains given below trace back to one sample, sequenced in a study of shared clonotypes between healthy human individuals. Naive-designated CD8 cells lacked CD45RO, were positively enriched for CCR7, and omitted terminally differentiated effector memory CD45RA+ cells. The data were produced by immunoSEQ multiplex PCR, yet TCRdb's version contains in-frame clones alone and is incomplete. The sample holds 2 million to 2.5 million clones; under 95% are singletons and the top ten take around 1.7%. Sequencing was carried out using naive CD8+ T cells from PBMCs. The receptor source for this set is a man between 18 and 35 years old in good health. Some clones in this sample may be carry-over from other donors' samples.

This clone has a single count. The CDR3, as DNA: TGCGCCAGCAGCCAAGAACACCAAGGAGAAGGAACCTACAATGAGCAGTTCTTC. Translating it yields CASSQEHQGEGTYNEQFF. The genes are TRBV4-1 and TRBJ2-1; no clear D. Germline CDR1 MGHRA, CDR2 YSYEKL. The CDR3 consists of 18 residues. Trimming left V 0 bases short and J 2 bases short, with 17 bases between.

The chain has TRBV29-1 and TRBJ1-2; D is unclear. The V gene's germline CDR1 is SQVTM and CDR2 ANQGSEA. V gave up 4 bases and J gave up 5 bases, with 17 bases separating them. This CDR3 has 14 residues. Written as DNA, the CDR3 is TGCAGCGTTGTCTCGGCAGTTAGCCCGTATGGCTACACCTTC. Translated: CSVVSAVSPYGYTF.

Written as DNA, the CDR3 is TGCGCCAGCAGTGATGGGGGCGAGGTTCCCTACGAGCAGTACTTC. This encodes CASSDGGEVPYEQYF. The V gene is TRBV10-1, the J gene TRBJ2-7; D perhaps matches TRBD1 (6 bases). The germline V gene encodes CDR1 WNHNN and CDR2 SYGVQD (reference sequence). The length of the CDR3 is 15 residues. V was pared by 3 bases and J by 2 bases, with 14 bases between.

About this clone itself: Other DNA sequences in the same sample also yield this CDR3. The J gene is TRBJ2-1, the V gene TRBV9; D is uncertain. The V gene lost 0 bases and the J gene lost 4 bases, with 11 bases spanning the gap. Germline CDR1 and CDR2: SGDLS and YYNGEE. CDR3 length: 15 amino acids. The CDR3 DNA sequence: TGTGCCAGCAGCGTAGTCGGAGAGTCGTACAATGAGCAGTTCTTC. Translation gives CASSVVGESYNEQFF.

The rearrangement uses TRBV19 and TRBJ1-5; TRBD1 is a possible D gene (5 bases). Between the trimmed V and J ends, which lost 3 bases and 3 bases, there was a span of 18 bases. CDR3 length: 17 residues. The germline CDR1 and CDR2 sequences are LNHDA and SQIVND (reference sequence). The CDR3 here is CASSIEAETEFNQPQHF. Written as DNA, the CDR3 is TGTGCCAGTAGTATCGAGGCGGAGACAGAATTCAATCAGCCCCAGCATTTT.

The chain combines TRBV11-2 with TRBJ2-2, with 7 positions matching TRBD2. The CDR3 is 16 residues long. The ends lost 5 bases at V and 7 bases at J; junction bases unmatched: 13. The germline CDR1 and CDR2 sequences are SGHAT and FQNNGV. The CDR3 coding sequence is TGTGCCAGCAGCCACAGCGGGGTTATCTGGGGCGGGGAGCTGTTTTTT. It specifies CASSHSGVIWGGELFF. Using reference TRBV11-2 and TRBJ2-2 for the parts outside the CDR3, the full variable domain is EAGVAQSPRYKIIEKRQSVAFWCNPISGHATLYWYQQILGQGPKLLIQFQNNGVVDDSQLPKDRFSAERLKGVDSTLKIQPAKLEDSAVYLCASSHSGVIWGGELFFGEGSRLTVL.

This rearrangement joins TRBV27 to TRBJ2-7; 7 nucleotides align to TRBD2. V lost 9 bases and J lost 3; bases outside the gene matches: 11. The CDR3 is 14 residues long. The germline gives CDR1 MNHEY, CDR2 SMNVEV (reference sequence). CDR3 amino acids: CASRGRDSFYEQYF. The CDR3 DNA reads TGTGCCAGTAGAGGGAGGGACTCTTTCTACGAGCAGTACTTC.

V gene TRBV4-2 combines with J gene TRBJ1-2; no definite D call. V lost 3 bases and J 1 base, leaving 12 bases between the germline ends. Germline loops: CDR1 LGHNA, CDR2 YNFKEQ. The CDR3 covers 15 residues. The CDR3 region has the DNA TGTGCCAGCAGCCACGAAATAACAGTTAACTATGGCTACACCTTC. It translates to CASSHEITVNYGYTF.

V and J are TRBV6-1 and TRBJ1-1, with 7 bases that match TRBD1. Unmatched junction bases numbered 3, after V lost 3 bases and J lost 5 bases. The germline gives CDR1 MNHNS, CDR2 SASEGT. The CDR3 length is 13 residues. CDR3 nucleotide sequence: TGTGCCAGCAGTGAGGGCAGGGGGACTGAAGCTTTCTTT. It is translated as CASSEGRGTEAFF.

The chain uses TRBV28 and TRBJ1-2, with 9 positions matching TRBD1. The CDR3 length is 14 residues. Trimming at V came to 7 bases and at J to 4 bases, leaving 7 bases not matched to a gene. Germline V gene lookup returns CDR1 MDHEN and CDR2 SYDVKM. The CDR3 spells CASTGQGRSYGYTF. The CDR3 region has the DNA TGTGCCAGCACCGGACAGGGGCGCAGCTATGGCTACACCTTC.

The chain uses TRBV4-1 and TRBJ2-5; D is undetermined. Trimming took off 1 base at V and 4 bases at J, with 10 bases between the two ends. This CDR3 spans 14 amino acids. Germline V gives CDR1 MGHRA, CDR2 YSYEKL. The CDR3 region has the DNA TGCGCCAGCAGCCAAGTGGGGATCTCAGAGACCCAGTACTTC. This encodes CASSQVGISETQYF.

The CDR3 DNA reads as TGTGCCAGCAGCACCGCCGGGAGTCGTAGGAGCTCCTACAATGAGCAGTTCTTC. Amino acid sequence: CASSTAGSRRSSYNEQFF. This chain connects TRBV27 to TRBJ2-1; D is perhaps TRBD2 (6 bases). The CDR3 consists of 18 residues. Germline V gene lookup returns CDR1 MNHEY and CDR2 SMNVEV (reference sequence). Trimming removed 6 bases from V and 0 bases from J, with 21 bases in between.